What follows are 9 T cell receptor beta chains derived from one specimen sequenced in a study of vaccination and CD4 T cells after COVID-19. Oncomine TCR Beta short-read sequencing was applied to DNA from cultured CD4+ T cells. TCRdb reprocessed the PCR reads via MiXCR and lists one record per CDR3 protein. The data contain some 18,000 distinct CDR3 sequences, under 60% of them singletons. Antigen specificity for these receptors is unknown. Treatment noted: approximately nine-day PBMC culture with coronavirus spike peptide pools or control peptides (ViraFEST assay). Input material: CD4+ T cells from blood, cultured in vitro. Receptors were obtained from a human donor who had recovered from COVID-19.

This clonotype was seen only a few times. The rearrangement joins TRBV4-1 to TRBJ2-2, with a tentative D call TRBD2 (7 bases). Germline V gives CDR1 MGHRA, CDR2 YSYEKL. V was clipped by 8 bases and J by 3 bases, with 13 bases between them. The CDR3 is 14 residues long. CDR3 residues: CASGGGAYTGELFF. The DNA for the CDR3 is TGCGCCAGCGGCGGGGGCGCCTACACCGGGGAGCTGTTTTTT.

CDR3 region: CASMRGSGETQYF. For the CDR3, the DNA is TGTGCCAGCATGCGGGGCAGCGGGGAGACCCAGTACTTC. The V and J genes are TRBV2 and TRBJ2-5; maybe TRBD2 (6 bases). Trimming cost V 7 bases and J 5 bases, with 14 bases left between them. The CDR3 is made up of 13 amino acids. The germline CDR1 and CDR2 sequences are SNHLY and FYNNEI. The full variable domain, rest sourced from reference TRBV2 and TRBJ2-5, is EPEVTQTPSHQVTQMGQEVILRCVPISNHLYFYWYRQILGQKVEFLVSFYNNEISEKSEIFDDQFSVERPDGSNFTLKIRSTKLEDSAMYFCASMRGSGETQYFGPGTRLLVL.

The chain joins TRBV20-1 to TRBJ2-5, with D possibly called TRBD1 or TRBD2 (5 bases each). This CDR3 region has 16 residues. Germline loops: CDR1 DFQATT, CDR2 SNEGSKA (reference sequence). Deletions cut 0 bases from V and 0 bases from J, with 14 bases between. CDR3 sequence (DNA): TGCAGTGCTAGAGATGCCCAGCGGACATACCAAGAGACCCAGTACTTC. Translating it yields CSARDAQRTYQETQYF.

This chain joins TRBV18 and TRBJ1-2, with 7 bases lining up with TRBD1. The junction had 5 bases not matched to a gene; V was cut back by 4 bases and J by 6 bases. CDR1 KGHSH and CDR2 LQKENI come from the germline V gene. This CDR3 has 13 amino acids. CDR3 amino acids: CASSLQGEDGYTF. The DNA for the CDR3 is TGTGCCAGCTCACTTCAGGGGGAGGATGGCTACACCTTC.

The chain recombines TRBV20-1 with TRBJ2-5, with no clear D. Germline V CDR1 and CDR2: DFQATT, SNEGSKA (reference sequence). The CDR3 has 13 residues. The CDR3 bases are TGCAGCGTAACGGAGCCCTTCCAAGAGACCCAGTACTTC. It encodes CSVTEPFQETQYF.

The V gene is TRBV7-6, the J gene TRBJ2-2, with D perhaps TRBD1 or TRBD2 (6 bases each). Per the germline V gene, CDR1 is SGHVS and CDR2 is FNYEAQ. This CDR3 has 16 residues. The V gene lost 6 bases and the J gene lost 6 bases, with 20 bases spanning the gap. DNA for the CDR3: TGTGCCAGCAGTCCAGGGTGGGGGGCTTCGGCCGGGGAGCTGTTTTTT. Translation gives CASSPGWGASAGELFF.

The chain links TRBV6-2 or TRBV6-3 to TRBJ1-5; TRBD1 agrees at 9 bases. This CDR3 region has 20 residues. Per the germline V gene, CDR1 is MNHEY and CDR2 is SVGEGT. V shed 0 bases, J shed 0 bases, and the junction held 12 bases outside the gene matches. This CDR3 is CASSYSKRTGADHSNQPQHF. The DNA of the CDR3 is TGTGCCAGCAGTTACTCAAAGCGGACAGGGGCCGACCATAGCAATCAGCCCCAGCATTTT.

This clonotype was seen only a few times. The V gene is TRBV6-1, the J gene TRBJ2-7, with TRBD1 matching 9 bases. Germline CDR1 reads MNHNS; CDR2 reads SASEGT. This CDR3 spans 15 amino acids. V lost 4 bases and J lost 4; bases outside the gene matches: 8. CDR3 sequence: CASSVYPTGGYEQYF. DNA for the CDR3: TGTGCCAGCAGTGTTTACCCGACAGGGGGGTACGAGCAGTACTTC.

This chain links TRBV20-1 with TRBJ1-4; 9 nucleotides agree with TRBD1. Germline CDR1 reads DFQATT; CDR2 reads SNEGSKA (reference sequence). The trim removed 5 bases at V and 3 bases at J, leaving 10 bases unmatched. CDR3 size: 16 residues. CDR3 bases: TGCAGTGCTTCCCTCGGGACAGGGTGGGCTAATGAAAAACTGTTTTTT. Protein product: CSASLGTGWANEKLFF.